Following are 26 T cell receptor beta chains from one sample sequenced in a study of cytomegalovirus exposure and HLA in healthy donors. PCR used 60 Vbeta primers and 13 Jbeta primers. Produced via immunoSEQ multiplex PCR; TCRdb's table is partial and in-frame only. The table lists roughly 65,000 clones. The sequenced sample was PBMCs. The source of these receptors is a boy aged 5-17 years in good health and CMV-seronegative.

The chain combines TRBV2 with TRBJ1-1; TRBD1 aligns across 7 bases. V lost 7 bases to trimming and J lost 4 bases; unmatched junction nucleotides: 9. This CDR3 is 14 amino acids long. Germline CDR1 reads SNHLY; CDR2 reads FYNNEI. CDR3 sequence reads: CASTGTATFTEAFF. In DNA form, the CDR3 reads TGTGCCAGCACCGGGACAGCAACTTTCACTGAAGCTTTCTTT.

V is TRBV4-1 and J is TRBJ2-1, with D hard to call. The germline V gene has CDR1 MGHRA and CDR2 YSYEKL. This CDR3 is built from 13 residues. V was clipped by 3 bases and J by 9 bases, with 12 bases between them. This chain's CDR3 is CASSHVSWAEQFF. For the CDR3, the DNA is TGCGCCAGCAGCCATGTGAGTTGGGCTGAGCAGTTCTTC.

The chain employs TRBV4-3 and TRBJ2-1; 8 bases fit TRBD2. CDR3 size: 18 residues. V dropped 0 bases and J dropped 4; count of bases not matched to a gene: 11. Germline-derived CDR1 and CDR2 are LGHNA and YSLEER. This CDR3 is CASSQEPDSGNFYNEQFF. As DNA, the CDR3 is TGCGCCAGCAGCCAAGAACCCGATAGCGGGAACTTTTACAATGAGCAGTTCTTC.

The rearrangement uses TRBV5-4 and TRBJ2-2, with D possibly TRBD1 on 6 matching bases. Germline CDR1 SGHNT, CDR2 YYREEE (reference sequence). The V gene lost 4 bases and the J gene lost 1 base, with 17 bases spanning the gap. This CDR3 contains 17 residues. The CDR3 is CASSRTGRPLNTGELFF. The CDR3, as DNA: TGTGCCAGCAGCCGAACAGGGAGACCCTTGAACACCGGGGAGCTGTTTTTT.

J is TRBJ1-2 and V is TRBV7-6; TRBD1 matches at 7 bases. The germline V gene has CDR1 SGHVS and CDR2 FNYEAQ. V shed 5 bases, J shed 1 base, and the junction held 4 bases outside the gene matches. The CDR3 extends over 14 amino acids. The CDR3 here is CASSPAGGNYGYTF. Here the CDR3 DNA reads TGTGCCAGCAGCCCCGCAGGGGGTAACTATGGCTACACCTTC. Using reference TRBV7-6 and TRBJ1-2 for the parts outside the CDR3, the full variable domain is GAGVSQSPRYKVTKRGQDVALRCDPISGHVSLYWYRQALGQGPEFLTYFNYEAQQDKSGLPNDRFSAERPEGSISTLTIQRTEQRDSAMYRCASSPAGGNYGYTFGSGTRLTVV.

This chain connects TRBV5-4 to TRBJ2-2; D is ambiguous. CDR3 length: 14 residues. Germline V gives CDR1 SGHNT, CDR2 YYREEE (reference sequence). Trimming shortened V by 2 bases and J by 7 bases, and 12 bases separated the two germline ends. The CDR3 reads CASSFVATDGELFF. The DNA for the CDR3 is TGTGCCAGCAGCTTTGTAGCAACGGACGGGGAGCTGTTTTTT.

J is TRBJ2-1 and V is TRBV6-5; 11 bases match TRBD1. J gave up 7 bases and V 6 bases, and 8 bases lay outside the gene matches. Germline CDR1 MNHEY, CDR2 SVGAGI. The CDR3 has 15 amino acids. In nucleotides, the CDR3 is TGTGCCAGCAGCCCCTGGACAGGGGGCAAAAATGAGCAGTTCTTC. It is translated as CASSPWTGGKNEQFF.

The gene calls are TRBV5-1 and TRBJ1-5, with no clear D. CDR1 and CDR2 (germline): SGHRS, YFSETQ. V shed 4 bases and J shed 0 bases, with 11 bases lying between them. This CDR3 has 15 amino acids. The CDR3: CASSTSGDSNQPQHF. The CDR3 DNA reads TGCGCCAGCAGCACATCCGGAGATAGCAATCAGCCCCAGCATTTT.

The rearrangement uses TRBV6-1 and TRBJ2-7; 8 bases align to TRBD2. J was trimmed by 0 bases and V by 6 bases; bases with no gene match: 1. This CDR3 is built from 13 residues. The germline V gene has CDR1 MNHNS and CDR2 SASEGT. CDR3 sequence (DNA): TGTGCCAGCAGAGGGACTAGCTCCTACGAGCAGTACTTC. This encodes CASRGTSSYEQYF.

The chain recombines TRBV5-6 with TRBJ2-7, with D tentatively TRBD2 (6 bases). Germline values: CDR1 SGHDT, CDR2 YYEEEE. V lost 4 bases and J lost 2, with 16 bases in between. This CDR3 region has 15 residues. The CDR3: CASSRDSRSAYEQYF. CDR3 coding DNA: TGTGCCAGCAGCCGGGACTCCAGGAGCGCCTACGAGCAGTACTTC. The whole variable domain, remainder taken from reference TRBV5-6 and TRBJ2-7, is DAGVTQSPTHLIKTRGQQVTLRCSPKSGHDTVSWYQQALGQGPQFIFQYYEEEERQRGNFPDRFSGHQFPNYSSELNVNALLLGDSALYLCASSRDSRSAYEQYFGPGTRLTVT.

This chain links TRBV13 with TRBJ2-1; 9 bases match TRBD1. The V gene's germline CDR1 is PRHDT and CDR2 FYEKMQ (reference sequence). This CDR3 spans 12 amino acids. With V trimmed by 11 bases and J by 6 bases, 5 bases remained unmatched. CDR3 protein: CAGKTGGNEQFF. Here the CDR3 DNA reads TGTGCCGGAAAGACAGGGGGCAATGAGCAGTTCTTC.

The gene calls are TRBV30 and TRBJ1-2; possibly TRBD1 for D (5 bases). Germline V gene lookup returns CDR1 GTSNPN and CDR2 SVGIG (reference sequence). The CDR3 covers 14 residues. V was trimmed by 3 bases and J by 2 bases, leaving 13 bases between them. This CDR3 reads CAWRTAGSNYGYTF. The CDR3 bases are TGTGCCTGGAGAACGGCAGGGTCAAACTATGGCTACACCTTC.

V and J are TRBV30 and TRBJ1-2; D unclear. Deletions cut 0 bases from V and 7 bases from J, with 6 bases between. Per the germline V gene, CDR1 is GTSNPN and CDR2 is SVGIG (reference sequence). CDR3 length equals 11 residues. CDR3 bases: TGTGCCTGGAGTGTACCCGGTGGCTACACCTTC. This translates into CAWSVPGGYTF.

The chain recombines TRBV5-4 with TRBJ2-5; no definite D call. The CDR3 length is 13 residues. V lost 4 bases and J 4 bases, leaving 11 bases between the germline ends. Germline CDR1 is SGHNT and CDR2 is YYREEE (reference sequence). CDR3 loop: CASSVQSTETQYF. CDR3 sequence (DNA): TGTGCCAGCAGCGTACAGAGTACAGAGACCCAGTACTTC.

As concerns this clone: One end of the junction is discordant with germline, which a read error may explain. The rearrangement joins TRBV19 to TRBJ2-2; 10 nucleotides line up with TRBD1. Germline V gene data show CDR1 as LNHDA and CDR2 as SQIVND (reference sequence). The CDR3 runs 16 residues. CDR3 amino acids: CASSIVDRGITGKLFF. DNA for the CDR3: TGTGCCAGTAGTATTGTGGACAGGGGGATCACCGGGAAGCTGTTTTTT.

This sequence joins TRBV30 and TRBJ1-1; TRBD1 matches 7 bases. The CDR3 totals 11 residues. V shed 5 bases, J shed 8 bases, and the junction held 5 bases outside the gene matches. Germline V gene data show CDR1 as GTSNPN and CDR2 as SVGIG (reference sequence). The CDR3 loop is CAWGDSSEAFF. The CDR3 DNA is TGTGCCTGGGGGGACAGTTCGGAAGCTTTCTTT.

The J gene is TRBJ2-7, the V gene TRBV15; possibly TRBD1 for D (6 bases). The V and J ends lost 0 bases and 6 bases respectively, with 12 bases between them. The CDR3 length is 14 residues. Germline V gene sequence: CDR1 LNHNV, CDR2 YYDKDF (reference sequence). The CDR3 region has the DNA TGTGCCACCAGCAGAGAAGGACAGAGTTTCGAGCAGTACTTC. Its protein is CATSREGQSFEQYF.

This chain uses TRBV27 with TRBJ1-2; 8 nucleotides align to TRBD1. The CDR3 spans 15 residues. In germline, CDR1 is MNHEY, CDR2 SMNVEV (reference sequence). Unmatched junction bases numbered 8, after V lost 2 bases and J lost 6 bases. CDR3 in DNA: TGTGCCAGCAGTTTAAATGTCAGGGGGCGAAATGGCTACACCTTC. It is translated as CASSLNVRGRNGYTF.

The chain uses TRBV15 and TRBJ2-4; the D gene is possibly TRBD1 (6 bases). V was shortened by 5 bases and J by 5 bases, with 10 bases between the two germline ends. CDR1 and CDR2 from the germline V gene are LNHNV and YYDKDF (reference sequence). The CDR3 is 13 residues long. CDR3 bases: TGTGCCACCAGCGGAGGACAGCAAAACATTCAGTACTTC. Its protein product is CATSGGQQNIQYF.

The gene calls are TRBV18 and TRBJ2-1; 7 bases map to TRBD2. Per the germline V gene, CDR1 is KGHSH and CDR2 is LQKENI. The junction had 8 bases not matched to a gene; V was cut back by 1 base and J by 8 bases. This CDR3 spans 15 amino acids. CDR3 DNA: TGTGCCAGCTCACCACGGTCGGGGGGAGCGGATGAGCAGTTCTTC. Translated, it gives CASSPRSGGADEQFF.

V and J are TRBV7-2 and TRBJ2-7; 16 nucleotides match TRBD2. The V and J ends lost 5 bases and 2 bases, in that order; junction bases with no gene match: 3. CDR1 is SGHTA, CDR2 FQGNSA, per germline. The CDR3 is 16 amino acids. The CDR3, as DNA: TGTGCCAGCAGCCCGGGACTAGCGGGAGGGGCCTACGAGCAGTACTTC. The encoded protein is CASSPGLAGGAYEQYF. The whole variable domain, remainder taken from reference TRBV7-2 and TRBJ2-7, is GAGVSQSPSNKVTEKGKDVELRCDPISGHTALYWYRQSLGQGLEFLIYFQGNSAPDKSGLPSDRFSAERTGGSVSTLTIQRTQQEDSAVYLCASSPGLAGGAYEQYFGPGTRLTVT.

This chain uses TRBV11-3 with TRBJ1-5; D ambiguous. V lost 2 bases and J 0 bases, leaving 11 bases between the germline ends. Germline CDR1 is SGHNT and CDR2 is YENEEA. CDR3 length: 16 residues. The CDR3 nucleotides read TGTGCCAGCAGCTTAAACCGACATAATAGCAATCAGCCCCAGCATTTT. It yields the protein CASSLNRHNSNQPQHF.

V is TRBV5-8 and J is TRBJ1-2, with 7 bases identical to TRBD1. Looked up from germline, CDR1 is SGHTS and CDR2 is YDEGEE. Germline trimming cut 7 bases from V and 8 bases from J; bases unmatched to any gene: 26. The CDR3 contains 18 residues. The CDR3 nucleotides read TGTGCCAGCCCCCCCCCAGGCCCCCAGGCGGGACAGCCTACAGGCTACACCTTC. Translated: CASPPPGPQAGQPTGYTF.

This chain links TRBV9 with TRBJ2-7, with 9 bases fitting TRBD2. The CDR3 spans 16 residues. The V gene end was trimmed by 0 bases and the J gene end by 5 bases; junction bases not matched to a gene: 9. Germline-derived CDR1 and CDR2 are SGDLS and YYNGEE. The CDR3 loop reads CASSVDAGGPKDEQYF. CDR3 sequence (DNA): TGTGCCAGCAGCGTAGACGCGGGAGGGCCCAAGGACGAGCAGTACTTC. The variable domain in full, with the rest retrieved from reference TRBV9 and TRBJ2-7, is DSGVTQTPKHLITATGQRVTLRCSPRSGDLSVYWYQQSLDQGLQFLIQYYNGEERAKGNILERFSAQQFPDLHSELNLSSLELGDSALYFCASSVDAGGPKDEQYFGPGTRLTVT.

The chain uses TRBV27 and TRBJ2-3; possibly TRBD2 for D (6 bases). Trimming took 0 bases from V and 0 from J, leaving 13 bases between them. The CDR3 has 17 residues. Germline V gene lookup returns CDR1 MNHEY and CDR2 SMNVEV (reference sequence). The CDR3 protein is CASSLSRGSSSTDTQYF. Here the CDR3 DNA reads TGTGCCAGCAGTTTATCCCGGGGGAGTTCTAGCACAGATACGCAGTATTTT.

The chain combines TRBV7-9 with TRBJ1-1, with D uncertain. The CDR3 totals 15 residues. Germline V gives CDR1 SEHNR, CDR2 FQNEAQ (reference sequence). Trimming cost V 4 bases and J 1 base, with 13 bases left between them. The CDR3 loop is CASSSSLSGNTEAFF. The CDR3, as DNA: TGTGCCAGCAGCTCCTCTTTGTCCGGGAACACTGAAGCTTTCTTT. Full variable domain (missing parts from reference TRBV7-9 and TRBJ1-1): DTGVSQNPRHKITKRGQNVTFRCDPISEHNRLYWYRQTLGQGPEFLTYFQNEAQLEKSRLLSDRFSAERPKGSFSTLEIQRTEQGDSAMYLCASSSSLSGNTEAFFGQGTRLTVV.